One and the same sample provided the 30 T cell receptor beta chains below, sequenced in a study of cytomegalovirus exposure and HLA in healthy donors. Primers included in the PCR were 60 Vbeta and 13 Jbeta primers. Only in-frame clones appear in the TCRdb table, and some are missing; sequencing was by immunoSEQ multiplex PCR. Of some 100,000 clones detected, approximately 70% appear once; the ten largest clones hold about 4.3%. Material: PBMCs. The receptors were sampled from a woman aged 18-35 years in good health and CMV-seropositive.

The chain combines TRBV7-3 with TRBJ2-1, with 9 bases matching TRBD2. The CDR3 has 15 amino acids. From germline, CDR1 is SGHTA and CDR2 FQGTGA. Trimming cost V 2 bases and J 8 bases; bases outside gene matches: 7. The CDR3 DNA is TGTGCCAGCAGCTTATTAGCGGGAGATTCCCATGAGCAGTTCTTC. Translated, it gives CASSLLAGDSHEQFF.

V gene TRBV30 combines with J gene TRBJ1-5; 10 bases line up with TRBD1. CDR1 and CDR2 (germline): GTSNPN, SVGIG (reference sequence). The V segment lost 2 bases and the J segment 5 bases; nucleotides outside the gene matches: 18. There are 19 residues in the CDR3. The CDR3 loop is CAWSPNWDRGKGAHQPQHF. Written as DNA, the CDR3 is TGTGCCTGGAGTCCAAATTGGGACAGGGGAAAGGGGGCTCATCAGCCCCAGCATTTT.

This clone occurred a few times. V usage is TRBV6-5 and J usage is TRBJ1-1, with a weak D call TRBD1 (5 bases). The CDR3 is 15 amino acids. The ends were cut back, 7 bases at V and 8 bases at J, with 23 bases in the middle. Germline values: CDR1 MNHEY, CDR2 SVGAGI. The CDR3 DNA follows: TGTGCCAGCAATCAAGGAGGGAGAAAAGGGGCCGAAGCTTTCTTT. As protein: CASNQGGRKGAEAFF.

This clone was counted between two and nine times. This chain uses TRBV5-1 with TRBJ1-2; 8 positions match TRBD1. The CDR3 loop spans 15 amino acids. Trimming at V came to 0 bases and at J to 8 bases, leaving 9 bases not matched to a gene. The germline CDR1 and CDR2 sequences are SGHRS and YFSETQ. CDR3 DNA: TGCGCCAGCAGCTTGGGTGGGCAGGGGGCTTGGGGCTACACCTTC. Translated: CASSLGGQGAWGYTF.

The chain uses TRBV25-1 and TRBJ2-3; 7 bases map to TRBD1. The germline CDR1 and CDR2 sequences are MGHDK and SYGVNS. The V gene end was trimmed by 4 bases and the J gene end by 5 bases; junction bases not matched to a gene: 6. The CDR3 is 14 residues long. Here the CDR3 DNA reads TGTGCCAGCAGTGCATCGTACAGGGGAGATACGCAGTATTTT. Amino acids: CASSASYRGDTQYF. The full variable domain, with the rest looked up from reference TRBV25-1 and TRBJ2-3, is EADIYQTPRYLVIGTGKKITLECSQTMGHDKMYWYQQDPGMELHLIHYSYGVNSTEKGDLSSESTVSRIRTEHFPLTLESARPSHTSQYLCASSASYRGDTQYFGPGTRLTVL.

The chain employs TRBV7-9 and TRBJ2-7; 10 nucleotides match TRBD2. The ends lost 3 bases at V and 0 bases at J; junction bases unmatched: 2. Germline V gene lookup returns CDR1 SEHNR and CDR2 FQNEAQ (reference sequence). CDR3 size: 15 residues. CDR3 sequence reads: CASSFRTSGSYEQYF. CDR3 nucleotides: TGTGCCAGCAGCTTCCGGACTAGCGGCTCCTACGAGCAGTACTTC.

In the case of this clone: At one end, the junction sequence differs from germline, possibly due to a read error. Other DNA sequences within the sample encode an identical CDR3. The chain combines TRBV18 with TRBJ2-7; 11 positions match TRBD1. Germline values: CDR1 KGHSH, CDR2 LQKENI. The CDR3 consists of 16 residues. CDR3 DNA sequence: TGTGCCAGCTCGCCACAGGTAGGACAGGGGGCGTACGAGCAGTACTTC. Translated, it gives CASSPQVGQGAYEQYF.

The chain uses TRBV6-5 and TRBJ2-7, with TRBD1 as a possible D gene (6 bases). The V and J ends lost 0 bases and 11 bases respectively, with 11 bases between them. The CDR3 spans 12 residues. The germline V gene encodes CDR1 MNHEY and CDR2 SVGAGI. DNA for the CDR3: TGTGCCAGCAGTTACTCTGGACAGCCCGAGTACTTC. This translates into CASSYSGQPEYF.

This clone has a handful of counts. The chain combines TRBV5-1 with TRBJ1-1; D remains unclear. Per germline, CDR1 SGHRS and CDR2 YFSETQ. Trimming shortened V by 0 bases and J by 0 bases, and 3 bases separated the two germline ends. The length of the CDR3 is 13 residues. CDR3 sequence: CASSLDMNTEAFF. The CDR3 nucleotides are TGCGCCAGCAGCTTGGACATGAACACTGAAGCTTTCTTT.

CDR3 in DNA: TGTGCCAGCAGTCCGGGTAGACAAGAGACCCAGTACTTC. Translating gives CASSPGRQETQYF. The V gene is TRBV27, the J gene TRBJ2-5; the D is unclear. V was cut by 5 bases and J by 2 bases, with 9 bases left in between. The CDR3 is 13 residues long. Germline CDR1 is MNHEY and CDR2 is SMNVEV (reference sequence).

The rearrangement uses TRBV19 and TRBJ2-7; D possibly corresponds to TRBD2 (6 bases). V dropped 3 bases and J dropped 1 base, with 13 bases sitting between them. The germline V gene has CDR1 LNHDA and CDR2 SQIVND (reference sequence). This CDR3 contains 15 residues. The CDR3 nucleotides read TGTGCCAGTAGTATCGGGGCTAGCGATTCCTACGAGCAGTACTTC. Its protein product is CASSIGASDSYEQYF.

The chain joins TRBV5-1 to TRBJ1-2, with D possibly TRBD1 on 5 matching bases. V lost 1 base to trimming and J lost 7 bases, with 14 bases between them. This CDR3 has 14 residues. In germline, CDR1 is SGHRS, CDR2 YFSETQ. CDR3 residues: CASSLTGTALGYTF. As DNA, the CDR3 is TGCGCCAGCAGCTTGACCGGGACTGCTCTTGGCTACACCTTC.

The rearrangement uses TRBV28 and TRBJ2-1, with 12 nucleotides matching TRBD2. V shed 6 bases and J 4 bases; nucleotides not matched to a gene: 22. Germline loops: CDR1 MDHEN, CDR2 SYDVKM. This CDR3 is 21 amino acids long. The CDR3 reads CASSPWLTSGSLSGMYNEQFF. DNA of the CDR3: TGTGCCAGCAGCCCGTGGTTGACTAGCGGGAGTCTTAGCGGGATGTACAATGAGCAGTTCTTC.

The chain uses TRBV7-6 and TRBJ2-3; 8 nucleotides match TRBD2. Germline V lookup: CDR1 SGHVS, CDR2 FNYEAQ. The CDR3 is 16 amino acids. V lost 1 base, J lost 2 bases, and 5 bases stayed unmatched. CDR3 region: CASSLGTSPLTDTQYF. The DNA for the CDR3 is TGTGCCAGCAGCTTAGGGACTAGCCCTCTCACAGATACGCAGTATTTT.

V usage is TRBV18 and J usage is TRBJ2-7, with 9 bases identical to TRBD1. The germline V gene encodes CDR1 KGHSH and CDR2 LQKENI. The CDR3 totals 14 residues. With V trimmed by 3 bases and J by 2 bases, 2 bases remained unmatched. CDR3 residues: CASSPRDRAYEQYF. The CDR3 region has the DNA TGTGCCAGCTCACCGCGGGACAGGGCCTACGAGCAGTACTTC.

The rearrangement links TRBV6-6 to TRBJ2-5; 8 nucleotides align to TRBD2. Germline-derived CDR1 and CDR2 are MNHNY and SVGAGI (reference sequence). This CDR3 has 14 amino acids. The J segment lost 1 base and the V segment lost 7 bases, leaving 5 bases of the junction unmatched. The CDR3 loop reads CASTLLAAQETQYF. The CDR3 region has the DNA TGTGCCAGCACCCTACTAGCGGCCCAAGAGACCCAGTACTTC.

The chain couples TRBV29-1 to TRBJ2-5; 11 bases match TRBD2. The CDR3 sequence is 16 residues long. Germline V gene sequence: CDR1 SQVTM, CDR2 ANQGSEA. Trimming at V came to 7 bases and at J to 5 bases, leaving 15 bases not matched to a gene. The CDR3 DNA reads TGCAGCGCCCGCGATGGGACTAGCGGAGACTTGGAGACCCAGTACTTC. This sequence encodes CSARDGTSGDLETQYF.

The chain employs TRBV29-1 and TRBJ1-1; D is ambiguous. Germline V gives CDR1 SQVTM, CDR2 ANQGSEA. V was cut by 4 bases and J by 3 bases, with 3 bases left in between. This CDR3 region has 10 residues. CDR3 sequence (DNA): TGCAGCGTTGGCGACACTGAAGCTTTCTTT. Amino acid sequence: CSVGDTEAFF.

The V call is TRBV14, the J call TRBJ2-7, with D possibly TRBD1 on 6 matching bases. The CDR3 covers 13 residues. Germline loops: CDR1 SGHDN, CDR2 FVKESK. V dropped 4 bases and J dropped 4 bases, with 11 bases sitting between them. In DNA, the CDR3 is TGTGCCAGCAGCCTCAGAACAGGGTACGAGCAGTACTTC. It is translated as CASSLRTGYEQYF.

This clone was observed a single time. The chain carries TRBV29-1 and TRBJ2-7; possibly TRBD2 for D (5 bases). There are 14 residues in the CDR3. Germline V gene sequence: CDR1 SQVTM, CDR2 ANQGSEA. V lost 5 bases and J lost 4, with 18 bases in between. The CDR3 reads CSVPAVSAGYEQYF. Written as DNA, the CDR3 is TGCAGCGTTCCCGCGGTTTCCGCGGGTTACGAGCAGTACTTC.

The chain combines TRBV7-9 with TRBJ1-2; D is unresolved. V lost 3 bases to trimming and J lost 6 bases, with 8 bases between them. The CDR3 is 12 residues long. Germline V CDR1 and CDR2: SEHNR, FQNEAQ (reference sequence). The CDR3 is CASSLIGDGYTF. CDR3 DNA sequence: TGTGCCAGCAGCTTGATCGGGGATGGCTACACCTTC.

The chain employs TRBV7-6 and TRBJ2-2; D is unresolved. Trimming left V 6 bases short and J 0 bases short, with 11 bases between. Germline loops: CDR1 SGHVS, CDR2 FNYEAQ. This CDR3 contains 15 residues. In DNA form, the CDR3 reads TGTGCCAGCAGTCAGAGCGTCGCGAACACCGGGGAGCTGTTTTTT. Translating it yields CASSQSVANTGELFF.

V usage is TRBV5-1 and J usage is TRBJ2-1; 9 bases map to TRBD1. CDR1 and CDR2 from the germline V gene are SGHRS and YFSETQ. J was trimmed by 4 bases and V by 6 bases; bases with no gene match: 5. The CDR3 spans 14 residues. Here the CDR3 reads CASKGDREYNEQFF. The CDR3, as DNA: TGCGCCAGCAAGGGGGACAGGGAATACAATGAGCAGTTCTTC.

The chain combines TRBV28 with TRBJ1-4; the match to TRBD1 covers 8 bases. The V and J ends lost 3 bases and 8 bases, in that order; junction bases with no gene match: 11. CDR3 size: 16 residues. In germline, CDR1 is MDHEN, CDR2 SYDVKM. CDR3 sequence: CASSFSRTGLEEKLFF. The CDR3 coding sequence is TGTGCCAGCAGTTTCTCTCGGACAGGGCTGGAGGAAAAACTGTTTTTT.

The rearrangement uses TRBV15 and TRBJ2-7; TRBD1 agrees at 8 bases. With 1 base clipped from V and 2 bases from J, the junction kept 7 bases outside the gene matches. This CDR3 contains 16 residues. Germline values: CDR1 LNHNV, CDR2 YYDKDF (reference sequence). CDR3: CATSRVGQGQPYEQYF. Written as DNA, the CDR3 is TGTGCCACCAGCAGAGTTGGACAGGGTCAACCCTACGAGCAGTACTTC.

The chain links TRBV15 to TRBJ2-3; 9 positions match TRBD1. Trimming at V came to 0 bases and at J to 4 bases, leaving 11 bases not matched to a gene. Germline V gives CDR1 LNHNV, CDR2 YYDKDF (reference sequence). The CDR3 totals 18 residues. The CDR3 sequence is CATSRDKGQGSGSDTQYF. The CDR3 DNA follows: TGTGCCACCAGCAGAGATAAGGGACAGGGTTCGGGTTCAGATACGCAGTATTTT.

V is TRBV29-1 and J is TRBJ1-5, with 8 bases matching TRBD1. Germline CDR1 is SQVTM and CDR2 is ANQGSEA. Trimming at V came to 5 bases and at J to 7 bases, leaving 7 bases not matched to a gene. The CDR3 sequence is 13 residues long. DNA of the CDR3: TGCAGCGTTAGGACAGGGCGAGGACAGCCCCAGCATTTT. Translation: CSVRTGRGQPQHF.

This clone was seen a handful of times. This chain links TRBV28 with TRBJ2-1, with TRBD2 identical over 10 bases. Per germline, CDR1 MDHEN and CDR2 SYDVKM. The CDR3 consists of 16 residues. V dropped 6 bases and J dropped 1; count of bases not matched to a gene: 6. The CDR3 loop reads CASSYSGRGSYNEQFF. The DNA of the CDR3 is TGTGCCAGCAGCTACAGCGGGAGGGGGTCCTACAATGAGCAGTTCTTC.

CDR3 residues: CASRPEGFNYGYTF. CDR3 nucleotide sequence: TGTGCCAGTAGACCAGAGGGTTTTAACTATGGCTACACCTTC. The chain has TRBV19 and TRBJ1-2, with unresolved D. The V gene's germline CDR1 is LNHDA and CDR2 SQIVND (reference sequence). The CDR3 totals 14 residues. V was pared by 6 bases and J by 1 base, with 12 bases between.

The rearrangement joins TRBV21-1 to TRBJ2-1; the D segment call TRBD1 is taken from the table without a DNA check. TRBV21-1 is labeled a pseudogene. There are 17 residues in the CDR3. The CDR3 is CASSKGRGQLSYNEQFF. The CDR3 bases are TGTGCCAGCAGCAAAGGGAGGGGGCAGCTCTCCTACAATGAGCAGTTCTTC.